The next 7 T cell receptor beta chains were all read from a single sample in a study of blood T cell repertoires in COVID-19 (dated by TCRdb to about 2020). Library preparation used the immunoSEQ multiplex PCR assay. TCRdb provides this immuneACCESS table in a form limited to in-frame rearrangements. Some clones are lacking; in checked studies, under half of them reflect an unresolved V gene, and why the rest are absent is not known. This sample is represented by approximately 170,000 clones; around 81% of them were singletons. The ten largest account for 13% of the sample. The sequenced material came from peripheral blood. These receptors were obtained from a man between 65 and 85 years old who had recovered from COVID-19.

This chain connects TRBV27 to TRBJ2-7; TRBD2 agrees at 12 bases. The CDR3 spans 19 residues. Trimming at V came to 0 bases and at J to 0 bases, leaving 9 bases not matched to a gene. The germline gives CDR1 MNHEY, CDR2 SMNVEV (reference sequence). The CDR3 is CASSLSYASGRGSSYEQYF. In nucleotides, the CDR3 is TGTGCCAGCAGTTTATCATATGCTAGCGGGAGGGGGAGCTCCTACGAGCAGTACTTC.

The chain's CDR3 is CASSPRDRGIQYF. The CDR3 bases are TGTGCCAGCAGCCCCCGGGACAGGGGGATCCAGTACTTC. The chain carries TRBV7-2 and TRBJ2-5; 11 nucleotides align to TRBD1. The CDR3 extends over 13 amino acids. V gave up 5 bases and J gave up 10 bases; unmatched junction bases: 6. Germline assignment: CDR1 SGHTA and CDR2 FQGNSA.

This sequence joins TRBV28 and TRBJ1-2; D possibly corresponds to TRBD1 (5 bases). Germline lookup yields CDR1 MDHEN and CDR2 SYDVKM. Trimming removed 5 bases at V and 5 bases at J, with 15 bases between. This CDR3 spans 14 amino acids. CDR3 in DNA: TGTGCCAGCAGTGCCGGGGGAGCACTGTATGGCTACACCTTC. This encodes CASSAGGALYGYTF.

The chain recombines TRBV13 with TRBJ1-1; possibly TRBD1 for D (5 bases). The CDR3 length is 12 residues. CDR1 is PRHDT, CDR2 FYEKMQ, per germline (reference sequence). Trimming took 7 bases from V and 1 from J, leaving 7 bases between them. CDR3 amino acids: CASKRGNTEAFF. The DNA of the CDR3 is TGTGCCAGCAAAAGGGGGAACACTGAAGCTTTCTTT.

The CDR3, as DNA: TGTGCCTGGGCCGCCGGTGGTCCCGAGACCCAGTACTTC. Its protein product is CAWAAGGPETQYF. This chain uses TRBV30 with TRBJ2-5; D remains unclear. Germline CDR1 is GTSNPN and CDR2 is SVGIG (reference sequence). V lost 5 bases, J lost 5 bases, and 15 bases lay in between. The CDR3 consists of 13 residues. Drawing the rest from reference TRBV30 and TRBJ2-5, the complete variable domain is SQTIHQWPATLVQPVGSPLSLECTVEGTSNPNLYWYRQAAGRGLQLLFYSVGIGQISSEVPQNLSASRPQDRQFILSSKKLLLSDSGFYLCAWAAGGPETQYFGPGTRLLVL.

In its sample, this clone was seen a few times. The V gene is TRBV3-1 (or the pseudogene TRBV3-2), the J gene TRBJ2-7; D might be TRBD1 (7 bases). Deletions cut 1 base from V and 5 bases from J, with 15 bases between. The CDR3 has 15 amino acids. Germline V lookup: CDR1 LGHDT, CDR2 YNNKEL (reference sequence). DNA for the CDR3: TGTGCCAGCAGCCAAGGTCAGGGGGGTTTCAACGAGCAGTACTTC. Amino acid sequence: CASSQGQGGFNEQYF.

The gene calls are TRBV6-2 or TRBV6-3 and TRBJ2-2; the match to TRBD1 covers 7 bases. Germline CDR1 reads MNHEY; CDR2 reads SVGEGT. J gave up 3 bases and V 5 bases, and 6 bases lay outside the gene matches. The CDR3 totals 15 residues. The CDR3 loop is CASSRDSLDTGELFF. The DNA for the CDR3 is TGTGCCAGCAGTCGGGACAGTTTGGACACCGGGGAGCTGTTTTTT.